The following is a T cell receptor (beta chain) sequence with its context. Its recognized antigen is unknown. It has no much larger one-base neighbor in the sample; base qualities were not kept. These data belong to a study of beta chain features in type 1 diabetes (dated by TCRdb to the late 2010s). For the study in its entirety: Patients and healthy donors did not differ in mean age, gender distribution, total cell number or subset yield. Across all samples, some 99 million sorted cells were examined, and cell number per subset correlated strongly with RNA yield. The study compared TCRB repertoires of sorted circulating CD4+ T cell subsets between recently diagnosed type 1 diabetes patients and matched healthy donors. Naive and central memory subsets were obtained from all 30 or so donors, but regulatory and stem cell-like memory subsets were isolated from only 8 patients and 8 healthy donors.

A single peripheral blood draw of about 116 mL on average was collected from each donor into heparinised tubes. A BD FACSAria II was used to sort naive, central memory, regulatory and stem cell-like memory CD4+ T cells with a panel that included CD45RO, CCR7, CD25, CD127, CD95 and CD27. Purity was above 95% for every sorted population. PBMCs were separated immediately by Lymphoprep density gradient centrifugation and were stained directly, without being cultured. Samples were stained and sorted in pairs, with one healthy donor and one patient per experiment, so that batch effects were minimized. Paper-wide results and their limitations: Shorter templates might be favored by PCR, yet because patient and control samples were amplified and corrected together, any such skew would affect both groups equally. At VDJ recombination sites, patients with type 1 diabetes made fewer insertions and deleted more nucleotides, a pattern implying thymic rearrangement abnormalities. Only small numbers of individuals were included in the HLA sub-analyses, which left unresolved whether HLA type had any influence on TCRB rearrangement. Naive, central memory and regulatory TCRB repertoires appeared to be more similar among patients than among healthy donors. Type 1 diabetes patients showed a moderate but significant shortening of TCRB CDR3 length in all four CD4+ subsets. Because cDNA was sequenced instead of genomic DNA, highly expressing activated cells could be over-represented, though the groups showed no difference in activation or CD3 levels.

All of the isolated RNA was reverse transcribed with the High Capacity cDNA Reverse Transcription Kit, so expressed TCRB transcripts were sequenced. Naive, central memory and regulatory T cell samples underwent deep immunoSEQ sequencing, averaging roughly 3.5 million total reads per sample. Sorted cells were lysed in RLT buffer and RNA was extracted with DNase-treated RNeasy Micro or Mini kits, depending on cell number. To prevent cross-contamination, every cell subset was processed on its own, while patient and healthy donor samples were processed together. Using the immunoSEQ multiplex PCR, TCRB sequences were amplified from cDNA into 87-bp fragments spanning the CDR3 region. Sequencing of the amplicons was performed on the Illumina HiSeq platform. For the original study's pipeline: PCR bias was computationally corrected using synthetic template baselines, reads within Hamming distance 2 were collapsed, and singletons that could not be merged were discarded. Reads were aligned against IMGT to assign V, D and J genes, CDR3 length and insertions or deletions at six rearrangement sites. Clonotype counts were normalized to sorted cell number within each subset before computing true diversity and Gini coefficients with the tcR R package. The overlap coefficient, calculated on TCRB nucleotide sequences, was used to measure repertoire sharing. As a proxy for the pre-selection repertoire, out-of-frame TCRB sequences from naive cells were analyzed. The immuneACCESS repertoire file appears here via TCRdb, limited to in-frame rearrangements. These files lack a portion of the clones; in checked studies, under half of the deficit traces to unresolved V genes, and the cause of the others is not known. V and J calls and clone size are given by that table; D and trimming were obtained from the DNA. For this sample there are around 250,000 clones; around 25% appear just once. Of the sample, 0.012% falls within the top ten clones.

The CDR1 and CDR2 encoded by the germline V gene (reference sequence) are GTSNPN and SVGIG. V trim: 3 bases; J trim: 8 bases; unmatched bases: 11. There are 15 amino acids in the CDR3, from cysteine to phenylalanine inclusive. This entry keeps only the CDR3 DNA: 45 bases, framed from base 1. The clonotype comes from a woman aged 25 to 45 with type 1 diabetes. The material sequenced was naive CD4+ T cells from blood. The intended sense of this specimen's cell subset or site label: true naive CD4+ T cells. The chain is encoded by TRBV30 joined to TRBJ2-1; 9 of the junction bases match TRBD2. The nucleotide sequence is given as TGTGCCTGGAGAGTTAGCGGGAGAGGAAACCATGAGCAGTTCTTC. Translated, it reads CAWRVSGRGNHEQFF.